This T cell receptor (beta chain) is drawn from a study of Graves' ophthalmopathy and Graves' hyperthyroidism. Study-wide findings and caveats: Progression of ophthalmopathy was predicted by the model with around 70% sensitivity and under 75% specificity. With roughly 88% sensitivity and around 81% specificity, a 13-signature model separated ophthalmopathy from stable hyperthyroidism.

This clonotype was recorded at least ten times. The antigen remains unidentified. Excluded: other autoimmune disease, uncontrolled infection, pregnancy or lactation. CDR3 regions of TCR beta were amplified from RNA transcripts. HTBI-primed first-round RT-PCR preceded second-round multiplex PCR. TCRdb itself ran the multiplex PCR reads through MiXCR, one entry per CDR3 protein. Among about 550,000 distinct CDR3 sequences listed, under 45% were seen once. Trimming removed 1 base from V and 1 base from J, with 13 bases in between. Germline V CDR1 and CDR2: DFQATT, SNEGSKA (reference sequence). The CDR3 is 15 amino acids.

The gene calls are TRBV20-1 and TRBJ1-1; D unresolved. This clonotype was obtained from an adult man with Graves' hyperthyroidism. The specimen was peripheral blood or thyroid tissue (not recorded which). This CDR3 reads CSARVGDVENTEAFF. The CDR3 DNA follows: TGCAGTGCTAGAGTAGGCGATGTGGAGAACACTGAAGCTTTCTTT.